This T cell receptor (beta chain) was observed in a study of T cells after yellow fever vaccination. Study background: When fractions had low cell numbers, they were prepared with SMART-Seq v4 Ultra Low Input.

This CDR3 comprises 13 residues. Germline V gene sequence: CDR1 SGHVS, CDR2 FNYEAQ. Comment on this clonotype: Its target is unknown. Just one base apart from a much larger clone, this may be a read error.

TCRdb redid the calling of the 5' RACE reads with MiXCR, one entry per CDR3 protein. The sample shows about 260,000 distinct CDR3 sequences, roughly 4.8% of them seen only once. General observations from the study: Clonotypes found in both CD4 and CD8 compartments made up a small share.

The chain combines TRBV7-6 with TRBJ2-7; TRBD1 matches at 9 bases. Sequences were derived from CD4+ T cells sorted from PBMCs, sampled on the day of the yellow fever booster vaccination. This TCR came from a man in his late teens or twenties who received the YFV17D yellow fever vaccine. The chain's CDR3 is CACSPTGGNEQYF. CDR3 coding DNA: TGTGCCTGCAGCCCGACAGGGGGAAACGAGCAGTACTTC.